This record concerns one T cell receptor beta chain sequence. This specimen comes from a study of blood T cell repertoires in COVID-19. Study-wide context: Both acute and convalescent COVID-19 samples were obtained from the United States, Italy and Spain. T cells, B-cell-depleted T cells, or PBMCs supplied cDNA or gDNA.

This CDR3 spans 15 amino acids. Germline V lookup: CDR1 SNHLY, CDR2 FYNNEI. Unmatched junction bases numbered 13, after V lost 7 bases and J lost 7 bases. Original methodology: Cell counts per sample came from amplifying reference gene primers. The repertoire was sequenced with immunoSEQ multiplex PCR; TCRdb's copy has only in-frame clones and lacks some. V, J and clone size are taken as reported in that table, and D and trimming were inferred from the DNA itself. The sample has some 50,000 clones; approximately 80% are singletons. The sequence came from a man aged 50 to 60 with acute or convalescent COVID-19. Sequenced input: peripheral blood. The chain links TRBV2 to TRBJ2-7; 10 nucleotides agree with TRBD2. This CDR3 reads CASKFGVLAGWEQYF. The CDR3 DNA reads TGTGCCAGCAAATTCGGAGTACTAGCGGGATGGGAGCAGTACTTC.